Detailed here is one T cell receptor (beta chain). The data were obtained in a study of blood T cell repertoires in COVID-19. Whole-study context: Sites across the United States, Italy and Spain contributed samples from acute and convalescent COVID-19. The cDNA or gDNA used as material had been derived from T cells, B-cell-depleted T cells, or PBMCs.

As processed by the authors: Reference gene primer amplification gave nucleated cell count estimates. Clones were read by immunoSEQ multiplex PCR, and TCRdb kept only the in-frame ones, dropping some. V and J calls and clone size are those listed in that table; D and trimming were worked out from the DNA. The sample comprises over 150,000 clones, approximately 83% of which are singletons, and 7.5% rests with the top ten. This TCR was recovered from a man aged 40-49 years who had recovered from COVID-19. The sequencing input was PBMCs or T cells enriched from blood (not recorded which).

DNA for the CDR3: TGTGCCAGCAGTGAACAGATATTTTCCAACTATGGCTACACCTTC. Its protein is CASSEQIFSNYGYTF. The chain combines TRBV6-1 with TRBJ1-2; D is uncertain. CDR3 length: 15 amino acids. Germline lookup yields CDR1 MNHNS and CDR2 SASEGT. V was cut by 2 bases and J by 2 bases, with 12 bases left in between.